One sample yielded the 9 T cell receptor beta chains listed below, sequenced in a study of tumor and adjacent non-tumor tissue in lung cancer. The template was RNA from unsorted bulk tissue. More than 3 cm separated this lung sample from the edge of the tumor. A modified ARM-PCR protocol with three rounds of nested PCR amplified TCRbeta. TCRdb used MiXCR to reprocess the multiplex PCR reads, holding one entry per CDR3 protein. The repertoire consists of 75,000 to 90,000 distinct CDR3 sequences, with approximately 73% occurring once and the leading ten covering 20% to 25%. Sequenced: distant non-tumor lung tissue. The source is a woman between 50 and 59 years old with non-small cell lung cancer.

This clonotype showed up just a few times. One end of the junction fails to match germline, which may point to a read error. The chain carries TRBV6-5 and TRBJ2-7; TRBD2 might be the D (5 bases). Germline V gene sequence: CDR1 MNHEY, CDR2 SVGAGI. The CDR3 covers 14 residues. The CDR3 spells CASSLYDYSYEQYF. For the CDR3, the DNA is TGTGCTAGCAGTCTATACGACTACTCCTACGAGCAGTACTTC.

The chain carries TRBV6-6 and TRBJ1-2, with TRBD1 as a possible D gene (6 bases). CDR3 length: 13 amino acids. Germline loops: CDR1 MNHNY, CDR2 SVGAGI (reference sequence). The V gene lost 2 bases and the J gene lost 2 bases, with 6 bases spanning the gap. CDR3 DNA: TGTGCCAGCAGTTACGGGACAAACTATGGCTACACCTTC. Its translation is CASSYGTNYGYTF.

This clonotype was found many times. Written as DNA, the CDR3 is TGTGCCATCAGTGAGTCGTCTCCCAGCACAGATACGCAGTATTTT. Amino acids: CAISESSPSTDTQYF. The chain is built from TRBV10-3 and TRBJ2-3; D is uncertain. Germline V CDR1 and CDR2: ENHRY, SYGVKD. The CDR3 is 15 residues long. Between the trimmed V and J ends, which lost 0 bases and 0 bases, there was a span of 7 bases.

Comment on this clonotype: The CDR3 end shows no conserved phenylalanine or tryptophan, and so a read error is likely. The chain combines TRBV6-5 with TRBJ1-1; a weak D match, TRBD1 (6 bases). V lost 0 bases, J lost 5 bases, and 13 bases lay in between. CDR3 length equals 15 residues. Germline CDR1 reads MNHEY; CDR2 reads SVGAGI. Written as DNA, the CDR3 is TGTGCCAGCAGTTACTCGAGTCAGGGGAGTACTGAAGCTTTCTTA. Its translation: CASSYSSQGSTEAFL.

This clonotype was found once. Being one base from a much bigger clone, this may be a read error. The chain combines TRBV20-1 with TRBJ2-3, with TRBD2 matching 8 bases. V dropped 4 bases and J dropped 4; count of bases not matched to a gene: 7. The CDR3 is made up of 14 amino acids. Germline V gene lookup returns CDR1 DFQATT and CDR2 SNEGSKA (reference sequence). Written as DNA, the CDR3 is TGCAGTGCTACCCGGGCGCGGGAGGCAGATACGCAGTATTTT. It codes for CSATRAREADTQYF.

This rearrangement joins TRBV12-3 or TRBV12-4 to TRBJ2-1, with 9 bases that match TRBD2. CDR3 size: 15 residues. V lost 7 bases to trimming and J lost 16 bases; unmatched junction nucleotides: 20. CDR3 sequence: CASMLIAGAGNEHFF. Written as DNA, the CDR3 is TGTGCCAGCATGCTAATAGCGGGGGCGGGCAATGAACACTTCTTC.

With regard to this clonotype: At one of its ends the junction is not consistent with the germline gene, which may arise from a read error. The chain links TRBV6-5 to TRBJ2-1; D is uncertain. The CDR3 sequence is 17 residues long. CDR1 and CDR2 (germline): MNHEY, SVGAGI. CDR3 nucleotide sequence: TGTGCTAGCAGTTACTCCTTTGCCCCCAGCTCCTATAATGGGCAGTTCTTC. This codes for CASSYSFAPSSYNGQFF.

The chain links TRBV6-5 to TRBJ2-7, with TRBD2 matching 10 bases. This CDR3 is built from 15 residues. J gave up 5 bases and V 5 bases, and 9 bases lay outside the gene matches. Germline assignment: CDR1 MNHEY and CDR2 SVGAGI. The CDR3 coding sequence is TGTGCCAGCAGTCTGACTAGCGGGCGATCCCACGAGCAGTACTTC. Protein product: CASSLTSGRSHEQYF.

The chain is built from TRBV6-5 and TRBJ2-7; D not resolved. V dropped 5 bases and J dropped 2 bases, with 13 bases sitting between them. This CDR3 is 14 amino acids long. CDR1 MNHEY and CDR2 SVGAGI come from the germline V gene. Here the CDR3 DNA reads TGTGCCAGCAGTCCGCAGAGTCGAACCTACGAGCAGTACTTC. It specifies CASSPQSRTYEQYF.